The sequence of this TCR beta chain was determined in a study of OX40 agonist ivuxolimab in advanced cancers. Measured with immunoSEQ multiplex PCR; TCRdb has only the in-frame clones, and not every one. There are about 54,000 clones in the sample; around 90% occur only once, and about 9% lies in the top ten. Between the trimmed V and J ends, which lost 5 bases and 2 bases, there was a span of 18 bases. Germline lookup yields CDR1 MDHEN and CDR2 SYDVKM. The CDR3 has 16 residues. The gene calls are TRBV28 and TRBJ2-5; weak D call: TRBD1 (5 bases). The TCR comes from an adult with an advanced solid tumor such as melanoma, head and neck, liver or kidney cancer. This specimen consisted of CD4+ or CD8+ T cells sorted from blood, obtained in a trial of the OX40 agonist ivuxolimab. This CDR3 reads CASSINLFDRQETQYF. CDR3 nucleotides: TGTGCCAGCAGTATTAATCTCTTCGACAGACAAGAGACCCAGTACTTC.